This T cell receptor (beta chain) was captured in a study of blood T cell repertoires in COVID-19. As for the study in general: PBMCs, B-cell-depleted T cells, or T cells were the source of the cDNA or gDNA that made up the material.

Produced via immunoSEQ multiplex PCR; TCRdb's table is partial and in-frame only. The repertoire holds just over 90,000 clones, with roughly 90% as singletons. This clone came up a few times. Germline V gives CDR1 KGHDR, CDR2 SFDVKD. The CDR3 runs to 14 residues. V shed 3 bases and J shed 3 bases, with 8 bases lying between them. The source is a human donor with active COVID-19. The donor label of this sample is uncertain. The chain uses TRBV24-1 and TRBJ1-5, with D hard to call. The sequencing sample was made of peripheral blood. The DNA for the CDR3 is TGTGCCACCAGTGATCCCAGTATCAATCAGCCCCAGCATTTT. Translation: CATSDPSINQPQHF.